Reported below is one T cell receptor beta chain. It has no known antigen specificity. Per-base qualities were not stored, and no clone one base away is much larger. Taken from the germline V gene (reference sequence), the CDR1 and CDR2 loops are DFQATT and SNEGSKA. V drops 8 bases and J drops 5 bases, leaving 16 bases in between. From its cysteine to its phenylalanine, the CDR3 spans 13 amino acids. Of the read, only the CDR3 DNA is kept; its 39 bases are in frame from base 1. Reading the label with the study, this specimen's time point is: newly diagnosed GD, antithyroid drugs for less than 3 months. For both TCR sequencing and RNA sequencing, RNA was extracted from PBMCs using TRIzol. The diagnosis of Graves' disease followed American Thyroid Association guidelines. Patients for the study were recruited at an endocrinology department in Xi'an, China. From each patient, 7.5 to 10 milliliters of peripheral blood was collected into an EDTA anticoagulant tube. Ficoll Paque Plus density gradient separation was used to isolate PBMCs, and no further T cell sorting was done. RNA quality was checked with an Agilent 2100 Bioanalyzer and agarose gel, and concentration with a NanoDrop 2000.

The data originate from a study of regulatory T cells in long-lasting Graves disease (dated by TCRdb to about 2021). About the full investigation: In the newly diagnosed Graves' disease group, patients had been taking antithyroid drugs for less than 3 months. Patients with persistent Graves' disease were compared with patients with newly diagnosed Graves' disease using TCR sequencing and RNA sequencing of peripheral blood. The study was registered as a clinical trial and conducted in China. A total of roughly 35 samples underwent TCR sequencing: approximately 13 from persistent and approximately 20 from newly diagnosed Graves' disease patients.

Results the study describes overall, beyond this receptor: Persistent patients shared more public clonotypes among themselves (under 3,000) than newly diagnosed patients did (about 900). Sequencing and analysis were limited to the TCR beta chain. Persistent Graves' disease patients showed lower TCR Shannon entropy and fewer highly expanded clones than newly diagnosed patients, suggesting clonal expansion. The authors noted that the small sample size was a limitation that may lower accuracy. Only peripheral blood was studied, because thyroid tissue, the primary lesion, was inaccessible. Preferential use of TRBV28, TRBJ1-2 and TRBJ2-5 was observed in persistent disease, whereas TRBV20-1 and TRBJ2-1 were favored in newly diagnosed disease.

Library preparation was by multiplex PCR. Data came from an Illumina HiSeq 4000. CDR3 regions were amplified by Arm-PCR with iRepertoire HTBI primers to construct TCR beta libraries. Gel purification was performed on PCR products prior to sequencing. On the authors' methods: Gene usage analysis of CDR3 amino acid clonotypes relied on the approximately 62 TRBV and 14 TRBJ segments identified across samples. Filtered high-quality paired reads were merged into contigs using COPE and FqMerger. BLAST was used to align contigs to IMGT TRBV, TRBD and TRBJ reference genes, with CDR3 defined following IMGT. Any clonotype with a frequency above 0.1% was counted as a highly expanded clone. Repertoire diversity was measured by Shannon entropy, and V-J evenness by the Gini coefficient. A clonotype found in more than one individual was treated as public. The public reads were quality trimmed at Q25 with fastp and then assembled into clones with MiXCR by TCRdb, keeping productive beta chains. Each record represents a unique CDR3 protein, reported with the most common genes and DNA among its rows. TCRdb, not the authors, supplied the V and J calls. This sample comprises hundreds of thousands of distinct CDR3 sequences, less than 20% of them detected only once. The top ten constitute approximately 18% of the sample.

These data were also reused for a study on T cells in Graves' hyperthyroidism and ophthalmopathy. Per the second study: A patient counted as having stable Graves' hyperthyroidism if no progression to ophthalmopathy occurred over 18 months of follow-up. Hyperthyroidism patients were aged 18 to 65 years and newly diagnosed, with disease duration of less than 2 months. Any patient with an uncontrolled infection, another autoimmune disease, pregnancy or lactation was excluded. Diagnoses were established on the basis of clinical symptoms, serum thyroxine and TRAb, thyroid ultrasound, and orbital computed tomography. A first-round RT-PCR of the TCR CDR3 used the HTBI primer set with the Qiagen OneStep RT-PCR kit. Blood samples also contained most of the expanded thyroid clonotypes (frequency above 0.001), which suggests that blood repertoires may reflect thyroid immune responses. Ophthalmopathy was separated from stable hyperthyroidism by a 13 V-J signature model, with over 85% sensitivity and about 81% specificity obtained in cross-validation and 80%/75% obtained in testing. In validation, progression to ophthalmopathy was predicted by the model with nearly 71% sensitivity and roughly 72% specificity, a median of around 5.9 months before onset. TCR V-J signatures able to tell the groups apart were searched for in a discovery cohort of about a hundred patients, of whom more than 40 had Graves' ophthalmopathy and about 55 had stable Graves' hyperthyroidism. Whether ophthalmopathy could be predicted prospectively was tested in an independent validation cohort made up of approximately 19 hyperthyroidism patients plus 17 patients who later progressed to ophthalmopathy. The 100 discovery patients were randomly split 7:3 into training and test sets. In roughly six Graves' hyperthyroidism patients, the study also compared T-cell repertoires from thyroid tissue with T-cell repertoires from blood. After blood sampling, hyperthyroidism patients were treated with methimazole at a starting dose of 30 mg daily, and ophthalmopathy patients were treated with high-dose intravenous methylprednisolone. The libraries were constructed in a second round of multiplex PCR and then size-selected and purified. Paired-end sequencing of the libraries was performed with 100 bp reads on an Illumina HiSeq2000. SOAPnuke was used to process the raw data, with reads discarded if the reads contained adapters or uncalled bases, had a mean Phred below 15, or lacked an exact constant-primer or identifier match. High-quality paired reads were merged with COPE v1.2.5, and unique nucleotide sequences were defined as clonotypes. MiTCR v1.1 was used to align the clonotypes against IMGT TRBV, TRBD and TRBJ reference segments. The analysis was restricted to V-J combinations with a frequency above 0.0001, which together covered around 99% of the repertoires. A TCS score was defined as the ratio of F50 (clonal expansion) to E x V (chaos), with BLOSUM62-based TCRdist applied between CDR3 peptides within each V-J. Welch's t-statistics and random forest reduced around 520 V-J features to 13, which were used in a naive Bayes classifier (R e1071). Sample size was not statistically predetermined, and investigators were not blinded to group allocation. The paper describes TCR Vbeta CDR3 sequencing of 130 to 150 peripheral blood samples, made up of around 41 ophthalmopathy patients, more than 70 hyperthyroidism patients and 17 progressor patients.

The V and J genes are TRBV20-1 and TRBJ2-1; the D gene is not confidently resolved. The input for sequencing was peripheral blood mononuclear cells (PBMCs), taken at new diagnosis, from a patient treated with antithyroid drugs. The sequence was collected from a woman in her thirties with Graves disease. Donor details come from another sample of the same person, matched by shared clones. The DNA sequence is as follows: TGCAGTTATCCCTGGGCCCTCGACAATGAGCAGTTCTTC. Its translation is CSYPWALDNEQFF.